This T cell receptor beta chain was sequenced in a study of human T cells and chemical hapten exposure. V was trimmed by 1 base and J by 4 bases, leaving 13 bases between them. The CDR3 is made up of 14 amino acids. The germline V gene has CDR1 SQVTM and CDR2 ANQGSEA. One entry per CDR3 protein results from TCRdb running MiXCR on the RACE reads. Here the sample spans about 350,000 distinct CDR3 sequences, 4.5% to 7% being singletons. Time point defined: pre-sensitization, week 0. As for treatment: therapeutic diphenylcyclopropenone sensitization with weekly scalp DPC. The V gene is TRBV29-1, the J gene TRBJ1-2; D remains unclear. The specimen was whole blood, collected in connection with sensitization to the hapten diphenylcyclopropenone (DPC). This TCR derives from a young woman with alopecia areata. Some clones in this sample may be carry-over from other donors' samples. In nucleotides, the CDR3 is TGCAGCGTTGAAGGGCAGCCACGTGCCTATGGCTACACCTTC. It codes for CSVEGQPRAYGYTF.